This T cell receptor (beta chain) was obtained from a study of blood T cell repertoires in COVID-19. Study information: The United States, Italy and Spain were the sources of the acute and convalescent COVID-19 samples. PBMCs, B-cell-depleted T cells, or T cells provided the cDNA or gDNA that made up the material.

Per the original methods: The assay estimated nucleated cells by amplifying reference gene primers. Assay used: immunoSEQ multiplex PCR; TCRdb lists only in-frame clones, some missing. From that table come the V and J calls and clone size; the DNA was used to work out D and trimming. The table has around 65,000 clones, roughly 81% seen once. The CDR3 length is 15 residues. Germline CDR1 reads SGDLS; CDR2 reads YYNGEE. V shed 0 bases and J shed 2 bases, with 10 bases lying between them. The sequence derives from a human donor in a cohort sampled during active COVID-19. The J gene is TRBJ2-3, the V gene TRBV9, with D perhaps TRBD2 (7 bases). Sequencing used peripheral blood. CDR3 bases: TGTGCCAGCAGCGTAGTGGGGGGGCCCACAGATACGCAGTATTTT. Protein product: CASSVVGGPTDTQYF.